The 9 T cell receptor beta chains in this list originate from one sample, sequenced in a study of blood T cell repertoires in COVID-19. Repertoires were generated with immunoSEQ multiplex PCR, while TCRdb's copy carries only in-frame clones and drops some. The data show around 190,000 clones, 80% to 90% seen once. The sequencing input was PBMCs or T cells enriched from blood (not recorded which). These receptors all stem from a middle-aged man who had recovered from COVID-19.

The chain links TRBV18 to TRBJ1-5; D is perhaps TRBD1 (5 bases). In germline, CDR1 is KGHSH, CDR2 LQKENI. V lost 5 bases and J 1 base, leaving 12 bases between the germline ends. The CDR3 loop spans 15 amino acids. The CDR3 spells CASSSGQLSNQPQHF. For the CDR3, the DNA is TGTGCCAGCTCATCCGGACAACTAAGCAATCAGCCCCAGCATTTT.

This clone was picked up one time. The chain links TRBV4-1 to TRBJ1-1, with a tentative D call TRBD1 (6 bases). In germline, CDR1 is MGHRA, CDR2 YSYEKL. Trimming left V 0 bases short and J 0 bases short, with 20 bases between. CDR3 length: 19 residues. The CDR3 is CASSQELILQGWVNTEAFF. The CDR3 bases are TGCGCCAGCAGCCAAGAGCTTATCCTTCAGGGGTGGGTGAACACTGAAGCTTTCTTT.

The chain uses TRBV5-4 and TRBJ2-7; D perhaps matches TRBD2 (6 bases). From germline, CDR1 is SGHNT and CDR2 YYREEE (reference sequence). The V and J ends lost 4 bases and 2 bases respectively, with 16 bases between them. The CDR3 contains 15 residues. The chain's CDR3 is CASSKDGGSAYEQYF. Written as DNA, the CDR3 is TGTGCCAGCAGCAAAGACGGAGGGTCCGCCTACGAGCAGTACTTC.

The chain has TRBV12-3 or TRBV12-4 and TRBJ1-2; D call uncertain. This CDR3 spans 12 amino acids. Trimming took off 2 bases at V and 10 bases at J, with 11 bases between the two ends. The CDR3 loop reads CASSLIGLNYTF. Written as DNA, the CDR3 is TGTGCCAGCAGTTTAATCGGACTGAACTACACCTTC.

The chain couples TRBV10-3 to TRBJ2-7; D call uncertain. Germline assignment: CDR1 ENHRY and CDR2 SYGVKD. V gave up 4 bases and J gave up 9 bases, with 13 bases separating them. The CDR3 loop spans 12 amino acids. CDR3 sequence: CAISGFLDAQYF. In DNA form, the CDR3 reads TGTGCCATCAGTGGCTTCCTAGACGCGCAGTACTTC.

This clone was recorded once. The V call is TRBV7-2, the J call TRBJ2-7; the D is unclear. Germline V gene lookup returns CDR1 SGHTA and CDR2 FQGNSA. This CDR3 has 14 amino acids. V was trimmed by 1 base and J by 0 bases, leaving 7 bases between them. Here the CDR3 DNA reads TGTGCCAGCAGCTTAGACTCAAGCTCCTACGAGCAGTACTTC. Translating it yields CASSLDSSSYEQYF.

This clone was seen only a few times. The J gene is TRBJ2-7, the V gene TRBV11-2; 9 bases agree with TRBD2. The V segment lost 0 bases and the J segment 0 bases; nucleotides outside the gene matches: 3. In germline, CDR1 is SGHAT, CDR2 FQNNGV. CDR3 length: 16 residues. CDR3 sequence: CASSLEAGGSSYEQYF. The CDR3 coding sequence is TGTGCCAGCAGCTTAGAGGCGGGGGGGAGCTCCTACGAGCAGTACTTC. Combining the CDR3 with reference TRBV11-2 and TRBJ2-7 gives the whole variable domain EAGVAQSPRYKIIEKRQSVAFWCNPISGHATLYWYQQILGQGPKLLIQFQNNGVVDDSQLPKDRFSAERLKGVDSTLKIQPAKLEDSAVYLCASSLEAGGSSYEQYFGPGTRLTVT.

The chain couples TRBV6-5 to TRBJ1-5; D is unclear. CDR1 MNHEY and CDR2 SVGAGI come from the germline V gene. The V end lost 4 bases, the J end lost 5 bases, and 18 bases lay between the germline ends. The CDR3 extends over 16 amino acids. For the CDR3, the DNA is TGTGCCAGCAGTTTAAGCTCGAACTCCGGGTATCAGCCCCAGCATTTT. This encodes CASSLSSNSGYQPQHF.

This rearrangement joins TRBV2 to TRBJ2-2; D may be TRBD1 (5 bases). Trimming shortened V by 8 bases and J by 8 bases, and 12 bases separated the two germline ends. The CDR3 sequence is 12 residues long. Germline assignment: CDR1 SNHLY and CDR2 FYNNEI. CDR3 bases: TGTGCCAGCGAGGAGACAGCTGGGGAGCTGTTTTTT. Translated: CASEETAGELFF.